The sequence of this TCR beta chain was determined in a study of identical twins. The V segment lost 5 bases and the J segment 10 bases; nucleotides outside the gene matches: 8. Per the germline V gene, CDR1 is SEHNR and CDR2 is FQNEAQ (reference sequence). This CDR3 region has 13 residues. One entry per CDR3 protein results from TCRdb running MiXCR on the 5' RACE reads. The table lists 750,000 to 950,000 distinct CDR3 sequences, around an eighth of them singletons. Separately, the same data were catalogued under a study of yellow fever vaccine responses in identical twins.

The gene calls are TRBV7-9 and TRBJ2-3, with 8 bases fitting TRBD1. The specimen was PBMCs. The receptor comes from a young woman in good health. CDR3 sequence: CASSDSDRGAQYF. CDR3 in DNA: TGTGCCAGCAGCGACTCTGACAGGGGTGCGCAGTATTTT.